The subject of this entry is one T cell receptor (beta chain). The specificity of this receptor is unknown. The input lacks base qualities; no much larger clone sits a single base away. Per the germline V gene, SGDLS is the CDR1 and YYNGEE is the CDR2. From cysteine to phenylalanine, the CDR3 is 16 amino acids long. The only DNA kept is the CDR3, 48 bases in frame from the first base. The junction carries 15 bases between V and J, which are trimmed by 1 base and 5 bases respectively. This entry belongs to a study of CD8+ T cells in alopecia areata (dated by TCRdb to 2016 to 2019). A note on the overall study: Treated patients were enrolled in an open-label pilot trial of oral tofacitinib, 5 to 10 mg twice daily, for moderate-to-severe alopecia areata. The SALT score, which quantifies the percentage of affected scalp surface area, was used to measure disease severity in treated patients. Human TCRbeta sequencing covered scalp tissue and sorted CD4+ and CD8+ peripheral blood T cells from patchy and totalis/universalis alopecia areata patients and healthy controls. Patients on tofacitinib were biopsied at baseline and after 4 and 24 weeks of treatment, and several of the patients also had a later scalp biopsy. The RNA source kit depended on sample type: the PAXgene miRNA kit for fixed scalp, the miRNeasy kit for PBMCs, and the RNeasy kit for mouse skin. TCRbeta CDR3 regions were amplified by immunoSEQ multiplex PCR using 35 Vbeta forward and 13 Jbeta reverse primers. Tofacitinib was administered for 6 to 18 months, and 6 months of follow-up off drug were then conducted to assess delayed response and recurrence. In both human patients and the C3H/HeJ mouse model, the study applied high-throughput TCRbeta sequencing to look at T cell clonal expansion in alopecia areata. Scalp clonality was compared across normal scalp (n=4), patchy alopecia areata scalp (n=8), and alopecia totalis/universalis scalp (n=8).

The method behind the library was the immunoSEQ multiplex PCR assay. RNA was extracted from all samples and reverse transcribed into cDNA as template for TCR sequencing. SuperScript III was used to make first-strand cDNA, primed with a 2:1 mix of oligo-dT and random hexamers. A synthetic immune receptor repertoire was used to assess amplification bias, and residual bias was removed computationally. On the study's bioinformatics: Raw reads were preprocessed for error removal, and CDR3 was defined according to IMGT conventions as running from the conserved cysteine to phenylalanine. To get clonality, Shannon entropy was normalized by log2 of the number of productive unique TCRs and the result was subtracted from 1. Whether scalp clones were CD4 or CD8 was inferred by matching scalp TCRbeta sequences against CD4 and CD8 repertoires sorted from blood. What TCRdb holds here is the immuneACCESS table cut down to in-frame rearrangements. Part of the clones is not present; checked against another copy, under half of the missing clones reflect an unresolved V gene, and the others are unexplained. V and J calls and clone size are copied from that table; D and trimming were computed from the DNA. The sample profile shows fewer than 250,000 clones; less than 50% of them were found once. Around 3% of the sample comes from the top ten.

The sample's treatment or condition label is to be understood as: oral pan-JAK inhibitor, 5-10 mg twice daily. Lesional scalp punch biopsies and peripheral blood were obtained from alopecia areata patients. PBMCs were isolated by density centrifugation and stained for CD3, CD4 and CD8, and CD4+ and CD8+ T cells were sorted on a FACSAria. Study-wide conclusions, independent of this receptor: Lesional scalp, especially in alopecia totalis/universalis, showed higher clonality and more expanded CD8+ clones than normal scalp, suggesting antigenic drive. During tofacitinib treatment, many expanded lesional clones remained in scalp and blood, and this persistence may partly explain relapse after treatment is stopped. Unlike mouse skin, which is dominated by gammadelta T cells, normal human skin has resident alphabeta T cells that are also sequenced, and this complicates analysis of the scalp TCR repertoire. Tofacitinib significantly lowered scalp clonality and the number of expanded CD8+ clones among the top 100 scalp clones. Compared with mice, TCR sequences shared between patients were less clear, possibly partly because of HLA diversity across the patient population. Because the treated cohort was small and had just a single nonresponder, larger studies are needed to establish links between baseline CD8+ expansion and response.

Here the chain combines TRBV9 and TRBJ2-2; TRBD1 is a weak D gene call, 5 bases matching. This receptor was identified in a human donor with alopecia areata. The sequencing here drew on CD4+ T cells sorted from blood, taken at approximately week 36, from a patient treated with tofacitinib. The nucleotide sequence reads as follows: TGTGCCAGCAGCGTAAATTCCAGGGCCCCTACCGGGGAGCTGTTTTTT. The translation is CASSVNSRAPTGELFF.